A selection of T cell receptor beta chains follows, all from one sample in a study of CD8+ T cells in alopecia areata. TCRdb's table, derived via immunoSEQ multiplex PCR, lists solely in-frame clones and lacks some. The sample lists approximately 100,000 clones, about 40% occurring once. The sequenced material came from CD4+ T cells sorted from blood. The receptors were sampled from a human donor with alopecia areata. Each CDR3 is given with its conserved first and last residue. D genes are given only for firm matches. Clone size, where shown, is once, few, many, or a class for clones that have expanded.

TGTGCCAGCAGAAAGAGGACTAGCGGGGGGCCGAGCTCCTACGAGCAGTACTTC,CASRKRTSGGPSSYEQYF,-,18,TRBV7-2,TRBJ2-7,TRBD2
TGCGCCAGCAGCCAACTTTCCCCACCACCAGGGTGGGCCAAAAACATTCAGTACTTC,CASSQLSPPPGWAKNIQYF,few,19,TRBV4-1,TRBJ2-4,-
TGTGCCAGCAACTCGAACAGGGCGAACACCGGGGAGCTGTTTTTT,CASNSNRANTGELFF,-,15,TRBV2,TRBJ2-2,-
TGCAGCGTCCCTCGGGTTAGCGGGGCGGGGGAGACCCAGTACTTC,CSVPRVSGAGETQYF,-,15,TRBV29-1,TRBJ2-5,TRBD2
TGCGCCAGCAGACGCGACCAGGTCTCTGGGGCCAACGTCCTGACTTTC,CASRRDQVSGANVLTF,-,16,TRBV5-1,TRBJ2-6,-
TGCAGCGTTGGCGCTAGCGGGGGGGGTTACCAAGAGACCCAGTACTTC,CSVGASGGGYQETQYF,few,16,TRBV29-1,TRBJ2-5,TRBD2
TGTGCCAGCAGCTTGTACAGGGGCTCAAACACCGGGGAGCTGTTTTTT,CASSLYRGSNTGELFF,few,16,TRBV5-4,TRBJ2-2,TRBD1
TGTGCCAGCAGCCTCAACAGGGCTTCAAATGGCGGGGAGCTGTTTTTT,CASSLNRASNGGELFF,-,16,TRBV11-2,TRBJ2-2,-
TGCAGCGTTGTTGCAGGGACAGATACGCAGTATTTT,CSVVAGTDTQYF,few,12,TRBV29-1,TRBJ2-3,-
TGCAGCGTTGGAATAGCGGGGGGCCGCAATGAGCAGTTCTTC,CSVGIAGGRNEQFF,-,14,TRBV29-1,TRBJ2-1,TRBD2
TGTGCCAGCAAAGGGGGAGGAACAAACATTCAGTACTTC,CASKGGGTNIQYF,few,13,TRBV28,TRBJ2-4,-
TGTGCCAGCAGTTTAGAAGGGAACACTGAAGCTTTCTTT,CASSLEGNTEAFF,-,13,TRBV27,TRBJ1-1,-
TGCAGCGTTGCCATAACAGGGGATAGCAATCAGCCCCAGCATTTT,CSVAITGDSNQPQHF,few,15,TRBV29-1,TRBJ1-5,TRBD1
TGTGCCTGGATGTCCCTTCGACAGGGGTGGTACTTC,CAWMSLRQGWYF,-,12,TRBV30,TRBJ2-4,TRBD1
TGTGCCAGCAGTTATGAGGGGACAGTAATCAATGAGCAGTTCTTC,CASSYEGTVINEQFF,few,15,TRBV6-5,TRBJ2-1,TRBD1
TGTGCCAGCAGCTTATTTCAGCAACGTAACTACGAGCAGTACTTC,CASSLFQQRNYEQYF,-,15,TRBV7-9,TRBJ2-7,-
TGTGCCAGCAGTGAACAAGAGACCCAGTACTTC,CASSEQETQYF,-,11,TRBV2,TRBJ2-5,-
TGTGCCAGCAGTTCGGGCAGGGGCCAAGAGACCCAGTACTTC,CASSSGRGQETQYF,-,14,TRBV6-5,TRBJ2-5,-
TGCGCCAGCAGCCCGAACGGACTAGCGGCAGATACGCAGTATTTT,CASSPNGLAADTQYF,few,15,TRBV4-1,TRBJ2-3,TRBD2
TGCGCCAGCAGCCAAGAAGCGGTATACTACGAGCAGTACTTC,CASSQEAVYYEQYF,few,14,TRBV4-1,TRBJ2-7,-
TGTGCCACCAGCGCGACAGTCCTACAAGAGACCCAGTACTTC,CATSATVLQETQYF,-,14,TRBV15,TRBJ2-5,-
TGTGCCTGGAGGTTACTGGCGGGGGGGACAGATACGCAGTATTTT,CAWRLLAGGTDTQYF,few,15,TRBV30,TRBJ2-3,TRBD2
TGTGCCTCCAACCCACCGGGGGGAGGTCGGGAGACCCAGTACTTC,CASNPPGGGRETQYF,-,15,TRBV30,TRBJ2-5,TRBD2
TGTGCCAGCAGCTTAGGGGGACTAGCGGGCCCGCAGTTCTTC,CASSLGGLAGPQFF,-,14,TRBV7-9,TRBJ2-1,TRBD2
TGTGCCAGCAGCTTAAGGATCGGTACATACAATGAGCAGTTCTTC,CASSLRIGTYNEQFF,once,15,TRBV7-2,TRBJ2-1,-
TGTGCCAGCACGGGGCAGCCGAATTCACCCCTCCACTTT,CASTGQPNSPLHF,-,13,TRBV13,TRBJ1-6,-